This T cell receptor (beta chain) was profiled in a study of blood T cell repertoires in COVID-19. CDR1 is SGHNT and CDR2 is YYREEE in the germline V gene (reference sequence). J was trimmed by 1 base and V by 4 bases; bases with no gene match: 6. CDR3 length: 16 amino acids. Participants, about 18 to 95 years old, spanned around 25 US areas. Method: immunoSEQ multiplex PCR; TCRdb's copy keeps in-frame clones and lacks some. The profile covers 250,000 to 300,000 clones, with 88% appearing a single time and approximately 2% taken by the ten largest. What was sequenced was PBMCs or T cells enriched from blood (not recorded which). This receptor was taken from a woman in her sixties in a cohort exposed to, infected with or recovered from COVID-19 (not recorded which). This rearrangement joins TRBV5-4 to TRBJ2-1, with 9 bases that match TRBD2. In DNA form, the CDR3 reads TGTGCCAGCAGCGCTAGCGGGGCCGCATCCTACAATGAGCAGTTCTTC. Encoded protein: CASSASGAASYNEQFF.